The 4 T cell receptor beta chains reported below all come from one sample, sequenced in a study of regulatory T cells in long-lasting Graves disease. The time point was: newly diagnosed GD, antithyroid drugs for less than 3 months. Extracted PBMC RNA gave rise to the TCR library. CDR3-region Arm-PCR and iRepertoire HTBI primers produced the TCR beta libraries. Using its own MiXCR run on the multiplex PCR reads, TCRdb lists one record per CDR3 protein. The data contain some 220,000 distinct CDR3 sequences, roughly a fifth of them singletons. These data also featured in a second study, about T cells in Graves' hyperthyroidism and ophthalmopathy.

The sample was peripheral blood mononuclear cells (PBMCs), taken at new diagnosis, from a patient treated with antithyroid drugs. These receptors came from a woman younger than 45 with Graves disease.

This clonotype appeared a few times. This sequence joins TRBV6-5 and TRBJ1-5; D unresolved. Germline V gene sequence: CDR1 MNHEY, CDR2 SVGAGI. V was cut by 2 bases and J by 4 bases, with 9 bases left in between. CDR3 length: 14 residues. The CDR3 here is CASSYVAVNQPQHF. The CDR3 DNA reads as TGTGCCAGCAGTTACGTGGCTGTAAATCAGCCCCAGCATTTT.

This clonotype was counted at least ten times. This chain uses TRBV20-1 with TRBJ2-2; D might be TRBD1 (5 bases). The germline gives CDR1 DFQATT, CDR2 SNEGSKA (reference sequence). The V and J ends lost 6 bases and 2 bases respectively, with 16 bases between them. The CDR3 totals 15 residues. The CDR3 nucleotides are TGCAGTGCCCCACCCTGGGGCCGCAACACCGGGGAGCTGTTTTTT. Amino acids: CSAPPWGRNTGELFF.

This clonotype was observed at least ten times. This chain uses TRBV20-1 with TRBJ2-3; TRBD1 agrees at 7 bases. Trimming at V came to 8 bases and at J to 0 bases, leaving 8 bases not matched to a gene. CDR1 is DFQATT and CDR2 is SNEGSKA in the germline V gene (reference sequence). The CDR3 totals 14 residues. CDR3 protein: CSKGTGVSTDTQYF. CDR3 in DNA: TGCAGTAAAGGAACAGGGGTTAGCACAGATACGCAGTATTTT.

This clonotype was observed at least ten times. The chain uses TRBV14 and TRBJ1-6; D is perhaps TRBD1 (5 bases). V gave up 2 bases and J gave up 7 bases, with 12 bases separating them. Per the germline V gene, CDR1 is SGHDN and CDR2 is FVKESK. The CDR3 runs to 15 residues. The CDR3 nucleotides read TGTGCCAGCAGCCAATGGGGGGAATCGAATTCACCCCTCCACTTT. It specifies CASSQWGESNSPLHF.